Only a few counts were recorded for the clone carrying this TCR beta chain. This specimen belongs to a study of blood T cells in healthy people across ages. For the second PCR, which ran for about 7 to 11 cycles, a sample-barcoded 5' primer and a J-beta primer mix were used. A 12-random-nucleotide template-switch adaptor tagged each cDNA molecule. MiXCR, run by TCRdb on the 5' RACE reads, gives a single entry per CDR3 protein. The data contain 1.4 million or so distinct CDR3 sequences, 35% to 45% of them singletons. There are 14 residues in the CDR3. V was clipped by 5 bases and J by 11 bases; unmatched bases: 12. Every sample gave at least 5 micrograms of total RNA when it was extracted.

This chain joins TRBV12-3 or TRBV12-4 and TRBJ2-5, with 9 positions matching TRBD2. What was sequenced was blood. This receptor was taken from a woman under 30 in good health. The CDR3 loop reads CASSLLAGDNEQYF. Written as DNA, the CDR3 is TGTGCCAGCAGTCTTTTAGCGGGAGACAATGAGCAGTACTTC.